The sequence of this TCR beta chain was determined in a study of cytomegalovirus exposure and HLA in healthy donors. TCRdb keeps only in-frame clones here, not all; method: immunoSEQ multiplex PCR. Of 150,000 to 200,000 clones in the sample, around 88% are singletons; the top ten hold approximately 2.2%. The CDR3 is 15 residues long. Germline CDR1 and CDR2: SGHVS and FNYEAQ. V lost 4 bases, J lost 4 bases, and 9 bases stayed unmatched. This receptor was obtained from a woman between 18 and 29 years old in good health and CMV-seronegative. The J gene is TRBJ1-2, the V gene TRBV7-6, with 7 bases lining up with TRBD1. The sequenced sample was PBMCs. CDR3 DNA: TGTGCCAGCAGCTGGGGTGTCCGGGACAGCTATGGCTACACCTTC. It translates to CASSWGVRDSYGYTF.